These 27 T cell receptor beta chains were sequenced from one sample in a study of blood T cell repertoires in COVID-19. Sequenced by immunoSEQ multiplex PCR; TCRdb stores in-frame clones only, minus some. The data hold 120,000 or so clones, with 84% observed a single time. Sequencing used peripheral blood. The receptors were gathered from a woman between 25 and 40 years old who had recovered from COVID-19.

This rearrangement joins TRBV5-4 to TRBJ2-1, with D possibly matching TRBD1 (5 bases). Trimming took off 1 base at V and 0 bases at J, with 8 bases between the two ends. The CDR3 has 15 residues. Looked up from germline, CDR1 is SGHNT and CDR2 is YYREEE (reference sequence). CDR3: CASSLQGASYNEQFF. CDR3 DNA sequence: TGTGCCAGCAGCTTGCAGGGTGCCTCCTACAATGAGCAGTTCTTC.

The chain carries TRBV3-1 (or the pseudogene TRBV3-2) and TRBJ1-1; 8 bases match TRBD1. Germline CDR1 and CDR2: LGHDT and YNNKEL (reference sequence). The J segment lost 5 bases and the V segment lost 5 bases, leaving 4 bases of the junction unmatched. CDR3 length: 13 residues. In DNA, the CDR3 is TGTGCCAGCAGCTGGACAGGGCGTACTGAAGCTTTCTTT. It specifies CASSWTGRTEAFF.

The V and J genes are TRBV11-2 and TRBJ1-2; D is perhaps TRBD1 (6 bases). This CDR3 is 14 amino acids long. Germline V lookup: CDR1 SGHAT, CDR2 FQNNGV. V lost 6 bases to trimming and J lost 2 bases, with 13 bases between them. The CDR3 loop is CASRRAGDNYGYTF. The CDR3 DNA reads as TGTGCCAGCAGGAGGGCAGGGGACAACTATGGCTACACCTTC.

The genes are TRBV5-1 and TRBJ2-6; 8 nucleotides line up with TRBD1. Germline trimming cut 0 bases from V and 2 bases from J; bases unmatched to any gene: 4. The length of the CDR3 is 17 residues. Germline CDR1 is SGHRS and CDR2 is YFSETQ. In DNA, the CDR3 is TGCGCCAGCAGCTTGGAGCAGGGGGCTGCTGGGGCCAACGTCCTGACTTTC. Its translation is CASSLEQGAAGANVLTF.

V usage is TRBV11-3 and J usage is TRBJ2-1; D is perhaps TRBD2 (5 bases). Germline values: CDR1 SGHNT, CDR2 YENEEA. This CDR3 is 15 amino acids long. V dropped 1 base and J dropped 2 bases, with 9 bases sitting between them. Here the CDR3 reads CASSLGESAYNEQFF. The CDR3 nucleotides read TGTGCCAGCAGCTTAGGGGAGTCGGCCTACAATGAGCAGTTCTTC.

The chain employs TRBV28 and TRBJ1-5; 7 positions match TRBD1. The CDR3 totals 17 residues. The V segment lost 8 bases and the J segment 11 bases; nucleotides outside the gene matches: 24. In germline, CDR1 is MDHEN, CDR2 SYDVKM. CDR3 protein: CASANKKTGRQLWTQHF. CDR3 bases: TGTGCCAGCGCCAATAAAAAGACAGGGCGTCAGTTGTGGACCCAGCATTTT.

J is TRBJ1-1 and V is TRBV13; TRBD1 matches at 7 bases. The CDR3 has 15 residues. Germline assignment: CDR1 PRHDT and CDR2 FYEKMQ (reference sequence). V trimming: 5 bases; J trimming: 2 bases; junction bases outside the gene matches: 8. The CDR3 loop is CASSALTGFNTEAFF. The CDR3 bases are TGTGCCAGCAGCGCCCTGACAGGGTTTAACACTGAAGCTTTCTTT.

This chain connects TRBV5-4 to TRBJ1-2, with D unclear. In germline, CDR1 is SGHNT, CDR2 YYREEE (reference sequence). Trimming left V 4 bases short and J 5 bases short, with 15 bases between. This CDR3 comprises 14 residues. This chain's CDR3 is CASSPGGREYGYTF. CDR3 nucleotides: TGTGCCAGCAGCCCGGGAGGCCGAGAATATGGCTACACCTTC.

The chain combines TRBV27 with TRBJ2-3; no firm D call. There are 17 residues in the CDR3. Germline CDR1 is MNHEY and CDR2 is SMNVEV (reference sequence). V was shortened by 2 bases and J by 2 bases, with 17 bases between the two germline ends. CDR3: CASSLDVGRLHTDTQYF. For the CDR3, the DNA is TGTGCCAGCAGTTTAGATGTCGGCAGGCTACACACAGATACGCAGTATTTT.

This chain connects TRBV29-1 to TRBJ1-1; D gene unclear. The V gene's germline CDR1 is SQVTM and CDR2 ANQGSEA. With 3 bases removed from V and 1 base from J, the gap between germline ends came to 6 bases. The CDR3 covers 12 residues. The CDR3 sequence: CSVDPRNTEAFF. CDR3 DNA: TGCAGCGTTGACCCCAGGAACACTGAAGCTTTCTTT.

The chain recombines TRBV7-9 with TRBJ1-4; a weak D match, TRBD1 (6 bases). The CDR3 runs 13 residues. V was trimmed by 5 bases and J by 13 bases, leaving 17 bases between them. Germline V gene data show CDR1 as SEHNR and CDR2 as FQNEAQ (reference sequence). DNA of the CDR3: TGTGCCAGCAGCGGACACAGGGATTTTGCACTGTTTTTT. It codes for CASSGHRDFALFF.

The CDR3 is CASSQAAGQETQYF. The CDR3 nucleotides read TGCGCCAGCAGCCAAGCCGCCGGCCAAGAGACCCAGTACTTC. The genes are TRBV4-1 and TRBJ2-5, with D uncertain. V shed 1 base and J shed 1 base, with 7 bases lying between them. Germline CDR1 is MGHRA and CDR2 is YSYEKL. The length of the CDR3 is 14 residues.

CDR3 nucleotides: TGTGCCACTACACACAGGGGGAATTACAATGAGCAGTTCTTC. Protein: CATTHRGNYNEQFF. The rearrangement links TRBV19 to TRBJ2-1; 8 bases match TRBD1. J was trimmed by 4 bases and V by 10 bases; bases with no gene match: 9. This CDR3 contains 14 residues. Germline loops: CDR1 LNHDA, CDR2 SQIVND (reference sequence).

V gene TRBV6-5 combines with J gene TRBJ1-2, with D unresolved. The CDR3 contains 14 residues. Germline CDR1 is MNHEY and CDR2 is SVGAGI. Trimming stripped 0 bases from V and 0 bases from J, with 5 bases between. CDR3 residues: CASSYSRANYGYTF. CDR3 nucleotides: TGTGCCAGCAGTTACTCGAGGGCTAACTATGGCTACACCTTC.

The chain links TRBV27 to TRBJ2-7; no definite D call. Trimming left V 4 bases short and J 4 bases short, with 11 bases between. Germline lookup yields CDR1 MNHEY and CDR2 SMNVEV (reference sequence). The length of the CDR3 is 13 residues. Here the CDR3 reads CASSSPYQYEQYF. The CDR3, as DNA: TGTGCCAGCAGTTCCCCCTATCAATACGAGCAGTACTTC.

This chain uses TRBV19 with TRBJ2-5; D is uncertain. CDR1 LNHDA and CDR2 SQIVND come from the germline V gene (reference sequence). The CDR3 runs to 14 residues. The V and J ends lost 1 base and 5 bases respectively, with 11 bases between them. The CDR3 DNA reads as TGTGCCAGTAGTATAGCCTCTCCCCGGGAGACCCAGTACTTC. Translated: CASSIASPRETQYF.

This chain connects TRBV29-1 to TRBJ1-2, with D unclear. The CDR3 runs to 15 residues. CDR1 is SQVTM, CDR2 ANQGSEA, per germline. The ends were cut back, 6 bases at V and 4 bases at J, with 21 bases in the middle. CDR3 protein: CSVQLGFLGLYGYTF. As DNA, the CDR3 is TGCAGCGTCCAACTAGGGTTTCTTGGTCTCTATGGCTACACCTTC.

As for this clone: An end of the junction does not agree with germline; a read error may underlie this. The chain recombines TRBV7-7 with TRBJ2-5; 11 bases line up with TRBD2. The CDR3 contains 16 residues. CDR1 is SSHAT and CDR2 is FNYEAQ in the germline V gene (reference sequence). CDR3 coding DNA: TGTGCTAGCAGCTTAGGGTCCCTAGCGGGAGGTGAGACCCAGTACTTC. Amino acids: CASSLGSLAGGETQYF.

The chain combines TRBV21-1 with TRBJ2-2; TRBD2, the table's D call, was not compared with the DNA. TRBV21-1 is flagged as a pseudogene. The CDR3 has 20 amino acids. DNA of the CDR3: TGTGCCAGCAGCGCTCCCGGGACTAGCATGGCAGAGGCGAACACCGGGGAGCTGTTTTTT. It codes for CASSAPGTSMAEANTGELFF.

This sequence joins TRBV29-1 and TRBJ1-6; 8 bases match TRBD1. The CDR3 extends over 13 amino acids. Germline values: CDR1 SQVTM, CDR2 ANQGSEA. With V trimmed by 5 bases and J by 8 bases, 5 bases remained unmatched. The DNA of the CDR3 is TGCAGCGTTCGGACAGGGCGAGATTCACCCCTCCACTTT. It encodes CSVRTGRDSPLHF.

The gene calls are TRBV6-4 and TRBJ2-7; D possibly corresponds to TRBD1 (7 bases). The germline V gene has CDR1 MRHNA and CDR2 SNTAGT. The germline V and J ends were trimmed by 0 bases and 4 bases, with 16 bases remaining between them. The CDR3 spans 16 residues. In DNA form, the CDR3 reads TGTGCCAGCAGTGACTCGGGGCCGCAGGGGGGATACGAGCAGTACTTC. Translating gives CASSDSGPQGGYEQYF.

This chain links TRBV19 with TRBJ1-2, with D tentatively TRBD1 (6 bases). V lost 5 bases, J lost 3 bases, and 10 bases lay in between. Germline V CDR1 and CDR2: LNHDA, SQIVND (reference sequence). The CDR3 totals 13 residues. The CDR3, as DNA: TGTGCCAGTAGTGGGACAACACACTATGGCTACACCTTC. It encodes CASSGTTHYGYTF. Full variable domain (missing parts from reference TRBV19 and TRBJ1-2): DGGITQSPKYLFRKEGQNVTLSCEQNLNHDAMYWYRQDPGQGLRLIYYSQIVNDFQKGDIAEGYSVSREKKESFPLTVTSAQKNPTAFYLCASSGTTHYGYTFGSGTRLTVV.

This clone was seen a handful of times. The J gene is TRBJ1-3, the V gene TRBV11-2, with a tentative D call TRBD1 (5 bases). The CDR3 extends over 15 amino acids. Germline CDR1 and CDR2: SGHAT and FQNNGV. V gave up 6 bases and J gave up 2 bases, with 14 bases separating them. CDR3 loop: CASSSSSGAGNTIYF. The CDR3 DNA is TGTGCCAGCAGTTCCTCATCGGGGGCTGGAAACACCATATATTTT.

The J gene is TRBJ1-3, the V gene TRBV5-1; no clear D. The CDR3 runs 12 residues. V lost 4 bases and J 3 bases, leaving 5 bases between the germline ends. Per the germline V gene, CDR1 is SGHRS and CDR2 is YFSETQ. The CDR3 spells CASSLFGNTIYF. CDR3 nucleotide sequence: TGCGCCAGCAGCCTCTTTGGAAACACCATATATTTT.

This chain uses TRBV5-4 with TRBJ1-1; D ambiguous. CDR1 SGHNT and CDR2 YYREEE come from the germline V gene (reference sequence). The V end was cut by 0 bases, the J end by 3 bases, with 15 bases between. The CDR3 extends over 16 amino acids. CDR3 coding DNA: TGTGCCAGCAGCTTGGCCCTCAGACCGGGAGACACTGAAGCTTTCTTT. Translated, it gives CASSLALRPGDTEAFF.

The V gene is TRBV28, the J gene TRBJ2-1; TRBD1 agrees at 8 bases. This CDR3 is built from 16 residues. V gave up 6 bases and J gave up 9 bases; unmatched junction bases: 16. The germline V gene encodes CDR1 MDHEN and CDR2 SYDVKM. The CDR3 DNA is TGTGCCAGCAGCTACCCAAATGCGCAGGGGGCAAGTGAGCAGTTCTTC. It translates to CASSYPNAQGASEQFF.

The chain has TRBV7-6 and TRBJ2-3, with TRBD2 matching over 11 bases. Germline CDR1 SGHVS, CDR2 FNYEAQ. The CDR3 totals 17 residues. J gave up 2 bases and V 5 bases, and 9 bases lay outside the gene matches. For the CDR3, the DNA is TGTGCCAGCAGCGATCTTGGGACTAGCGGATTCACAGATACGCAGTATTTT. Translating gives CASSDLGTSGFTDTQYF.